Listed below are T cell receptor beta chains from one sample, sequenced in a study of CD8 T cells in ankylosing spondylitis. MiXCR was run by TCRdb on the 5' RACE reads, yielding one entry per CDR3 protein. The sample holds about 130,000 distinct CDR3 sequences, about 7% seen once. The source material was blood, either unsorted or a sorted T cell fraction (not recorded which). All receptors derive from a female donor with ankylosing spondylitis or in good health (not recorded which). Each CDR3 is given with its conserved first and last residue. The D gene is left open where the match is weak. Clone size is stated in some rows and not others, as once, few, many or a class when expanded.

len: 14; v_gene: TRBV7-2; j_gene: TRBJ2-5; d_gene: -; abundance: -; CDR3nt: TGTGCCAGCAGCTTAGACAGCCAGGGGGAGACCCAGTACTTC; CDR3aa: CASSLDSQGETQYF
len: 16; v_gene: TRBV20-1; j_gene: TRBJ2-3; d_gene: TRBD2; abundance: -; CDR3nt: TGCTGTGCTAGCTCTTCTAGCGGGGGGTGGACAGATACGCAGTATTTT; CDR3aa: CCASSSSGGWTDTQYF
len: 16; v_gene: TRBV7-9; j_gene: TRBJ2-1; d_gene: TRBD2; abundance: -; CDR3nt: TGTGCCAGCAGCTTAGACGGCTCCGGGGGGGCTGATGAGCAGTTCTTC; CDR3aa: CASSLDGSGGADEQFF
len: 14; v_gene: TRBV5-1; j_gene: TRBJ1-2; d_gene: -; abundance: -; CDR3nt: TGCGCCAGCCGGGGTTGGCCGACTAACTATGGCTACACCTTC; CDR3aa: CASRGWPTNYGYTF
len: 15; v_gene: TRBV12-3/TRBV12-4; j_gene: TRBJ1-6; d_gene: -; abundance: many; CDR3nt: TGTGCCAGCAGGCCTCAGATATTTGGGAATTCACCCCTCCACTTT; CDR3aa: CASRPQIFGNSPLHF
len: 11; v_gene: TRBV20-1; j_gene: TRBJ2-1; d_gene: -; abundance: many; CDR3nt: TGCAGTGCTATGAGGCTTAACGAGCAGTTCTTC; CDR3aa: CSAMRLNEQFF
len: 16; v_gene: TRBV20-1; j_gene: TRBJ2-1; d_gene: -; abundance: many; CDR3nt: TGCAGTGCGCCAAAGGGGGGGCCAGGGTCTGGAGGTGAGCAGTTCTTC; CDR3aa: CSAPKGGPGSGGEQFF
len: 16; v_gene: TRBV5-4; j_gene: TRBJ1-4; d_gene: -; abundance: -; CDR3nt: TGTGCCAGCAGCCCCGGGACATTCGGGTCTAATGAAAAACTGTTTTTT; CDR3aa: CASSPGTFGSNEKLFF
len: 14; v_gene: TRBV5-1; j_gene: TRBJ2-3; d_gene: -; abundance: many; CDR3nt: TGCGCCAGCAGCTCAGGGTCTGGCACAGATACGCAGTATTTT; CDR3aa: CASSSGSGTDTQYF
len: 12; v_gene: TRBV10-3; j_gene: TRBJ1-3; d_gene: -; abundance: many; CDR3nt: TGTGCCGGCAGGGGAAATGGAAACACCATATATTTT; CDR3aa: CAGRGNGNTIYF
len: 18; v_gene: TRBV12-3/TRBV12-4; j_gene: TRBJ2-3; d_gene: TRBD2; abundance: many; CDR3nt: TGTGCCAGCAGTTTTACGGCGGGGGGCTTTCCTAGCACAGATACGCAGTATTTT; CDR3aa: CASSFTAGGFPSTDTQYF
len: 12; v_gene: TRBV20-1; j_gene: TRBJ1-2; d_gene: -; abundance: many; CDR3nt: TGCAGTGCTCCTGACAGGAGCAATGGCTACACCTTC; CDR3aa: CSAPDRSNGYTF
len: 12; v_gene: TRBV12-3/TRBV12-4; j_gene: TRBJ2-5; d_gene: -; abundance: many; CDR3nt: TGTGCCAGCAGCCTGAAGGGCCTTACCCAGTACTTC; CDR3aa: CASSLKGLTQYF
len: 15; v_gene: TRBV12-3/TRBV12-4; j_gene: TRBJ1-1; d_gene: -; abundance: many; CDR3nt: TGTGCCAGCAGTTTATCATCGGCAGCGAACACTGAAGCTTTCTTT; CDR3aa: CASSLSSAANTEAFF
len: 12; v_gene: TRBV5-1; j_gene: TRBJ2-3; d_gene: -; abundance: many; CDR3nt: TGCGCCAGCAGCTTGAAGTGGGATACGCAGTATTTT; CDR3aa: CASSLKWDTQYF
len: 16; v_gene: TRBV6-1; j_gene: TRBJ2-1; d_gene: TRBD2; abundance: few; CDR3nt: TGTGCCAGCAGCCCGGTTAAGACTAGCGGTTACAATGAGCAGTTCTTC; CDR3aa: CASSPVKTSGYNEQFF
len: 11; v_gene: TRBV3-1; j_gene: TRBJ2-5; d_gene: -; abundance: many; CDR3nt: TGTGCCAGCAGCCAGATGAAGACCCAGTACTTC; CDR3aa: CASSQMKTQYF
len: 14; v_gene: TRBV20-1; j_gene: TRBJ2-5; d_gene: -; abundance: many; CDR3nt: TGCAGTGCTCGGGGGGACAGCGGAGGGGAGACCCAGTACTTC; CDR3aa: CSARGDSGGETQYF
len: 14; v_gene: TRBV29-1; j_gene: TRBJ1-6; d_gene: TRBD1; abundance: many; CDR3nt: TGCAGCGTGAGGGACAGGCTTGATAATTCACCCCTCCACTTT; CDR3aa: CSVRDRLDNSPLHF
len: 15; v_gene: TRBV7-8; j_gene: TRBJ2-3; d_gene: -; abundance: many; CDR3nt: TGTGCCAGCAGCCCCAGTCGGGGATGGGCAGATACGCAGTATTTT; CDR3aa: CASSPSRGWADTQYF
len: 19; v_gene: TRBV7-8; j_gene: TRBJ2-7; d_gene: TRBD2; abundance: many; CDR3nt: TGTGCCAGCAGCTCCAAACGACTAGCCCTACAGACTTTCTCCTACGAGCAGTACTTC; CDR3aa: CASSSKRLALQTFSYEQYF
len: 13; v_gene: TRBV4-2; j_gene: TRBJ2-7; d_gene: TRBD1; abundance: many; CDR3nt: TGTGCCAGCAGCCCCCGGGACAGCCACGAGCAGTACTTC; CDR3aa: CASSPRDSHEQYF
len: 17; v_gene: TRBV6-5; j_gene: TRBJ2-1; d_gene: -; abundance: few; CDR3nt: TGTGCCAGCAGTTTAATCTTAGGAGACCGAGGATACAATGAGCAGTTCTTC; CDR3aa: CASSLILGDRGYNEQFF
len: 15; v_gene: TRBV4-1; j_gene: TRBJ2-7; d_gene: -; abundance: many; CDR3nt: TGCGCCAGCAGCCAAGATCGTACTCCCCGCTACGAGCAGTACTTC; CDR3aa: CASSQDRTPRYEQYF
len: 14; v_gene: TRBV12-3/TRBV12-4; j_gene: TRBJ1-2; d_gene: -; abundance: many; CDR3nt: TGTGCCAGCAGTCCCCGGGCACCAAACTATGGCTACACCTTC; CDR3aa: CASSPRAPNYGYTF
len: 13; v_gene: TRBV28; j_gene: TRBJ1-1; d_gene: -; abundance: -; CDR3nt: TGTGCCAGCAGTTTTGAGAGGGGCACTGAAGCTTTCTTT; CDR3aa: CASSFERGTEAFF
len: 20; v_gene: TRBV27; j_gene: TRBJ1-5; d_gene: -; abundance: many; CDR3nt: TGTGCCAGCAGTTTATGCTCCGACTCGGGAAACAATTCACTCCGTCAGCCCCAGCATTTT; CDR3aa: CASSLCSDSGNNSLRQPQHF
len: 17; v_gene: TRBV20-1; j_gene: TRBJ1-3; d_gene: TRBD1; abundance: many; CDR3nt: TGCAGTGCTAGAGAGGTGACGGGACAGAGCTCTGGAAACACCATATATTTT; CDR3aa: CSAREVTGQSSGNTIYF
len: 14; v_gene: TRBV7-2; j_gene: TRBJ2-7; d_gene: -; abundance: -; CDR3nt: TGTGCCAGCAGCAAAAGTCAGGGAACCTACGAGCAGTACTTC; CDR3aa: CASSKSQGTYEQYF
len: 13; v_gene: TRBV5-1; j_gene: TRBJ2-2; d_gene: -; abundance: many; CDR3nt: TGCGCCAGCATGGGGACGACTCGCGGGGAGCTGTTTTTT; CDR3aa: CASMGTTRGELFF
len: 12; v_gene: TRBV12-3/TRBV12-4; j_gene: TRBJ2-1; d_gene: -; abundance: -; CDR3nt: TGTGCCAGCAATCTACGTCGTTTTGAGCAGTTCTTC; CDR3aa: CASNLRRFEQFF
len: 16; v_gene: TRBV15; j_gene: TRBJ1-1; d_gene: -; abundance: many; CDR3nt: TGTGCCACCAGCAGTCCGTGGGGGGCGCAGAACACTGAAGCTTTCTTT; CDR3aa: CATSSPWGAQNTEAFF
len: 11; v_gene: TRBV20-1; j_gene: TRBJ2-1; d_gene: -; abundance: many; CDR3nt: TGCAGTGCTAGAGAGGACAATGAGCAGTTCTTC; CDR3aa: CSAREDNEQFF
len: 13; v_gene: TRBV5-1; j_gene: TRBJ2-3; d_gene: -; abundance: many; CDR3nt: TGCGCCAGCAGCTTGGGATTCACAGATACGCAGTATTTT; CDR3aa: CASSLGFTDTQYF
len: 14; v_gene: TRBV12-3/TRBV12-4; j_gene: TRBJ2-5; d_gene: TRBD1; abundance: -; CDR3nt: TGTGCCAGCAGTTTGGTAGGGGGCCGGGAGACCCAGTACTTC; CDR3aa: CASSLVGGRETQYF
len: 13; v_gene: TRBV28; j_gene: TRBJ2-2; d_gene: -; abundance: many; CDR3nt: TGTGCCAGCAGTTCCACCGCCACCGGGGAGCTGTTTTTT; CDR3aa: CASSSTATGELFF
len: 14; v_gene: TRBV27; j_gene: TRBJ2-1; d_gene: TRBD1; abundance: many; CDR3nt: TGTGCCACCTTAAGGACAGGGAGGTACAATGAGCAGTTCTTC; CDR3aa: CATLRTGRYNEQFF
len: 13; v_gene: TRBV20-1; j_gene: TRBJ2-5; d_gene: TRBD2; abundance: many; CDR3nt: TGCAGTGCGACGCGGGGGGCCCAAGAGACCCAGTACTTC; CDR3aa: CSATRGAQETQYF
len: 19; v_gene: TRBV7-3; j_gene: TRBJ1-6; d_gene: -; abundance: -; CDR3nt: TGTGCCTTCTGTTTCGTACAGGATCCTATCAGCCCGGGGGGTTCACCCCTCCACTTT; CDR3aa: CAFCFVQDPISPGGSPLHF
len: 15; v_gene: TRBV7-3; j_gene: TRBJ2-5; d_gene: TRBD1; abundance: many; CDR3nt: TGTGCCAGCAGCCCCCGGACAGGGAAGAGTGAGACCCAGTACTTC; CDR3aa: CASSPRTGKSETQYF